Shown below are 29 T cell receptor beta chains from a single sample sequenced in a study of Ad26.COV2.S vaccination and SARS-CoV-2 variants. Treatment indicated: some 20 received Ad26.COV2.S at low or high dose, single or two shots; about five received placebo; per-sample allocation not given. Following the first vaccine or placebo injection, samples were taken on day 63. Profiling relied on immunoSEQ multiplex PCR, and the TCRdb table lists in-frame clones only, not all of them. This sample has about 330,000 clones, with roughly 90% found just once. Sample: peripheral blood, taken in a trial of Ad26.COV2.S vaccine versus placebo. The origin of the receptors is a person aged 18 to 65 who received the Ad26.COV2.S COVID-19 vaccine or a placebo.

The chain has TRBV5-1 and TRBJ2-3, with 7 positions matching TRBD2. CDR1 and CDR2 from the germline V gene are SGHRS and YFSETQ. With 3 bases clipped from V and 2 bases from J, the junction kept 6 bases outside the gene matches. This CDR3 has 15 residues. CDR3 DNA sequence: TGCGCCAGCAGCTGGACTAGGGCCCACACAGATACGCAGTATTTT. Encoded protein: CASSWTRAHTDTQYF.

This clone is a singleton in its sample. The chain is built from TRBV7-2 and TRBJ2-1; TRBD2 aligns across 10 bases. Looked up from germline, CDR1 is SGHTA and CDR2 is FQGNSA. The CDR3 contains 16 residues. Unmatched junction bases numbered 10, after V lost 2 bases and J lost 9 bases. For the CDR3, the DNA is TGTGCCAGCAGCTTAAGTCTAGCGGGAGTATGGAGTGAGCAGTTCTTC. It codes for CASSLSLAGVWSEQFF.

The genes are TRBV29-1 and TRBJ1-1; D is unresolved. The CDR3 runs to 13 residues. Germline lookup yields CDR1 SQVTM and CDR2 ANQGSEA. The ends were cut back, 4 bases at V and 1 base at J, with 10 bases in the middle. DNA of the CDR3: TGCAGCGTTGTTCGTCAGGCGAACACTGAAGCTTTCTTT. Residues: CSVVRQANTEAFF.

The V gene is TRBV19, the J gene TRBJ2-5; a weak D match, TRBD1 (6 bases). This CDR3 has 13 amino acids. The V gene's germline CDR1 is LNHDA and CDR2 SQIVND (reference sequence). V was shortened by 5 bases and J by 2 bases, with 9 bases between the two germline ends. CDR3 protein: CASSAGQQETQYF. The DNA for the CDR3 is TGTGCCAGTAGTGCCGGACAGCAAGAGACCCAGTACTTC.

The chain recombines TRBV7-9 with TRBJ2-3; the match to TRBD2 covers 13 bases. Germline V gene data show CDR1 as SEHNR and CDR2 as FQNEAQ (reference sequence). The ends lost 5 bases at V and 1 base at J; junction bases unmatched: 9. This CDR3 has 18 amino acids. This CDR3 reads CASSPPLGLAGGTDTQYF. CDR3 sequence (DNA): TGTGCCAGCAGCCCTCCCCTAGGACTAGCGGGGGGCACAGATACGCAGTATTTT.

V is TRBV19 and J is TRBJ2-2; perhaps TRBD1 as D (5 bases). This CDR3 has 15 amino acids. The V end lost 1 base, the J end lost 0 bases, and 6 bases lay between the germline ends. Per germline, CDR1 LNHDA and CDR2 SQIVND (reference sequence). The CDR3 is CASSIGTPNTGELFF. CDR3 in DNA: TGTGCCAGTAGTATAGGGACACCGAACACCGGGGAGCTGTTTTTT.

The CDR3 coding sequence is TGTGCCAGCAGCCAAGCGACAGAGATCAAACCGTACTTC. Its translation is CASSQATEIKPYF. This sequence joins TRBV3-1 (or the pseudogene TRBV3-2) and TRBJ2-5, with D maybe TRBD1 (5 bases). Germline V gene lookup returns CDR1 LGHDT and CDR2 YNNKEL (reference sequence). Trimming left V 1 base short and J 13 bases short, with 16 bases between. This CDR3 is built from 13 residues.

On this clone itself: One junction end disagrees with the germline gene, perhaps due to a read error. V is TRBV7-2 and J is TRBJ2-2; 9 bases fit TRBD2. The CDR3 is 16 residues long. CDR1 and CDR2 from the germline V gene are SGHTA and FQGNSA. CDR3 sequence (DNA): TGTGCCAGCGGCTTAGGAGGCGGGAGGGGGTCCGGGGAGCTGTTTTTT. It specifies CASGLGGGRGSGELFF.

This clone has only a few counts. The chain is built from TRBV7-2 and TRBJ1-6; D is perhaps TRBD1 (5 bases). This CDR3 region has 15 residues. Germline-derived CDR1 and CDR2 are SGHTA and FQGNSA. Trimming took 5 bases from V and 9 from J, leaving 17 bases between them. CDR3 coding DNA: TGTGCCAGCAGCCTCGCCTCAGGGTTCGGTTCACCCCTCCACTTT. It encodes CASSLASGFGSPLHF.

The table lists this clone with a few counts. The chain links TRBV19 to TRBJ1-5; D ambiguous. Germline-derived CDR1 and CDR2 are LNHDA and SQIVND (reference sequence). CDR3 length equals 12 residues. The germline V and J ends were trimmed by 5 bases and 6 bases, with 8 bases remaining between them. The CDR3 loop reads CASSVDIQPQHF. In nucleotides, the CDR3 is TGTGCCAGTAGTGTCGATATTCAGCCCCAGCATTTT. The variable domain in full, completed from reference TRBV19 and TRBJ1-5, reads DGGITQSPKYLFRKEGQNVTLSCEQNLNHDAMYWYRQDPGQGLRLIYYSQIVNDFQKGDIAEGYSVSREKKESFPLTVTSAQKNPTAFYLCASSVDIQPQHFGDGTRLSIL.

The chain carries TRBV7-2 and TRBJ1-1; D perhaps matches TRBD1 (5 bases). The germline V gene has CDR1 SGHTA and CDR2 FQGNSA. The V and J ends lost 1 base and 6 bases respectively, with 15 bases between them. The CDR3 is 15 residues long. CDR3 amino acids: CASSLVSGPLPEAFF. DNA for the CDR3: TGTGCCAGCAGCTTAGTCTCGGGGCCCCTACCTGAAGCTTTCTTT.

This chain connects TRBV11-2 to TRBJ2-3, with 7 bases that match TRBD2. Looked up from germline, CDR1 is SGHAT and CDR2 is FQNNGV. The CDR3 has 13 residues. V lost 8 bases, J lost 3 bases, and 5 bases stayed unmatched. The CDR3 sequence is CASGASGTDTQYF. The CDR3, as DNA: TGTGCCAGCGGGGCTAGCGGAACAGATACGCAGTATTTT.

The chain is built from TRBV10-2 and TRBJ1-5, with D tentatively TRBD1 (6 bases). Germline CDR1 and CDR2: WSHSY and SAAADI. V lost 7 bases to trimming and J lost 5 bases, with 15 bases between them. The CDR3 extends over 14 amino acids. This CDR3 is CASTSDSLYQPQHF. In DNA form, the CDR3 reads TGCGCCAGCACCTCGGACAGCCTCTATCAGCCCCAGCATTTT.

This chain connects TRBV5-1 to TRBJ2-1, with 11 bases fitting TRBD2. With V trimmed by 4 bases and J by 6 bases, 6 bases remained unmatched. From germline, CDR1 is SGHRS and CDR2 YFSETQ. The CDR3 runs to 15 residues. CDR3 sequence reads: CASSSTGTSGNEQFF. The CDR3 nucleotides are TGCGCCAGCAGCAGTACCGGGACTAGCGGCAATGAGCAGTTCTTC.

This clone was recorded once. The V gene is TRBV5-6, the J gene TRBJ2-3, with D possibly being TRBD1 or TRBD2 (5 bases each). Germline CDR1 and CDR2: SGHDT and YYEEEE. This CDR3 contains 15 residues. The V end was cut by 7 bases, the J end by 4 bases, with 19 bases between. The CDR3 protein is CASQRGPRVPDTQYF. CDR3 DNA: TGTGCCAGCCAACGGGGACCCAGGGTTCCAGATACGCAGTATTTT. Supplemented by reference TRBV5-6 and TRBJ2-3, the full variable domain reads DAGVTQSPTHLIKTRGQQVTLRCSPKSGHDTVSWYQQALGQGPQFIFQYYEEEERQRGNFPDRFSGHQFPNYSSELNVNALLLGDSALYLCASQRGPRVPDTQYFGPGTRLTVL.

The chain carries TRBV5-6 and TRBJ1-5; TRBD1 is a possible D gene (5 bases). CDR3 size: 18 residues. Per the germline V gene, CDR1 is SGHDT and CDR2 is YYEEEE. The V end lost 2 bases, the J end lost 3 bases, and 21 bases lay between the germline ends. CDR3 DNA sequence: TGTGCCAGCAGCTTACGCAAAGGCGGGCAGGGTCTCAATCAGCCCCAGCATTTT. Its translation: CASSLRKGGQGLNQPQHF.

This clone has just one count. The chain combines TRBV19 with TRBJ2-1; D assignment may be TRBD1 or TRBD2 (6 bases each). Trimming removed 4 bases at V and 5 bases at J, with 15 bases between. There are 15 residues in the CDR3. CDR1 and CDR2 from the germline V gene are LNHDA and SQIVND (reference sequence). CDR3 nucleotides: TGTGCCAGTAGTAAACAGGGAGGAGGTAACAATGAGCAGTTCTTC. Its protein is CASSKQGGGNNEQFF.

V and J are TRBV18 and TRBJ2-2; the D is unclear. CDR3 length equals 16 residues. With 1 base removed from V and 3 bases from J, the gap between germline ends came to 12 bases. CDR1 is KGHSH, CDR2 LQKENI, per germline. The CDR3 bases are TGTGCCAGCTCACCACGTTCCTACCTAGACACCGGGGAGCTGTTTTTT. It codes for CASSPRSYLDTGELFF.

The chain carries TRBV5-8 and TRBJ2-3, with 11 nucleotides matching TRBD2. V was clipped by 8 bases and J by 3 bases; unmatched bases: 8. The CDR3 has 15 amino acids. Germline values: CDR1 SGHTS, CDR2 YDEGEE. CDR3 protein: CARSTGTSGTDTQYF. CDR3 nucleotides: TGTGCCAGATCGACGGGGACTAGCGGAACAGATACGCAGTATTTT.

The V and J genes are TRBV4-1 and TRBJ2-7, with 11 nucleotides matching TRBD1. The length of the CDR3 is 15 residues. Trimming at V came to 3 bases and at J to 4 bases, leaving 5 bases not matched to a gene. CDR1 is MGHRA and CDR2 is YSYEKL in the germline V gene. For the CDR3, the DNA is TGCGCCAGCAGCCAGGAGGACAGGGGGCCGTACGAGCAGTACTTC. Translated: CASSQEDRGPYEQYF.

The CDR3 spells CASSLGSQPQHF. CDR3 coding DNA: TGTGCCAGCAGTTTGGGAAGCCAGCCCCAGCATTTT. The rearrangement links TRBV12-3 or TRBV12-4 to TRBJ1-5; no definite D call. Trimming cost V 3 bases and J 7 bases, with 7 bases left between them. The CDR3 contains 12 residues.

The CDR3 region is CASSWTSGGLTSYEQYF. As DNA, the CDR3 is TGTGCCAGCAGCTGGACTAGCGGGGGCCTCACTTCCTACGAGCAGTACTTC. This chain uses TRBV13 with TRBJ2-7; TRBD2 aligns across 13 bases. The germline V gene has CDR1 PRHDT and CDR2 FYEKMQ (reference sequence). After removal of 4 bases from V and 1 base from J, the junction contained 7 bases not matched to a gene. The length of the CDR3 is 17 residues.

The chain links TRBV19 to TRBJ1-4, with no clear D. This CDR3 region has 17 residues. Germline loops: CDR1 LNHDA, CDR2 SQIVND (reference sequence). Trimming shortened V by 4 bases and J by 0 bases, and 15 bases separated the two germline ends. CDR3 region: CASSRPILLATNEKLFF. The CDR3 DNA reads as TGTGCCAGTAGTAGACCTATACTTCTTGCAACTAATGAAAAACTGTTTTTT.

Ten or more counts support this clone. The rearrangement links TRBV11-2 to TRBJ2-3, with TRBD2 matching 14 bases. The germline CDR1 and CDR2 sequences are SGHAT and FQNNGV. Trimming at V came to 4 bases and at J to 6 bases, leaving 9 bases not matched to a gene. The CDR3 contains 17 residues. Here the CDR3 DNA reads TGTGCCAGCAGCTCCTGGACTAGCGGGGGGAAATTCGATACGCAGTATTTT. It is translated as CASSSWTSGGKFDTQYF.

The CDR3 nucleotides are TGTGCCTGGAGTGTATCTCGGGGGCAACCCCAGCATTTT. Translating it yields CAWSVSRGQPQHF. The chain is built from TRBV30 and TRBJ1-5; D possibly corresponds to TRBD1 (6 bases). V lost 0 bases and J lost 10, with 13 bases in between. Per germline, CDR1 GTSNPN and CDR2 SVGIG (reference sequence). The CDR3 covers 13 residues. The variable domain in full, with the rest retrieved from reference TRBV30 and TRBJ1-5, is SQTIHQWPATLVQPVGSPLSLECTVEGTSNPNLYWYRQAAGRGLQLLFYSVGIGQISSEVPQNLSASRPQDRQFILSSKKLLLSDSGFYLCAWSVSRGQPQHFGDGTRLSIL.

The chain links TRBV27 to TRBJ1-6, with TRBD1 identical over 7 bases. V was clipped by 4 bases and J by 2 bases; unmatched bases: 8. CDR1 is MNHEY and CDR2 is SMNVEV in the germline V gene (reference sequence). The CDR3 has 17 residues. CDR3 DNA sequence: TGTGCCAGCAGTTCCATAGGACAGGTGGCCTATAATTCACCCCTCCACTTT. Residues: CASSSIGQVAYNSPLHF.

The V and J genes are TRBV12-5 and TRBJ1-1; D is undetermined. V was shortened by 1 base and J by 0 bases, with 9 bases between the two germline ends. Per the germline V gene, CDR1 is LGHNT and CDR2 is FRNRAP. The CDR3 length is 15 residues. Here the CDR3 reads CASGLASTVNTEAFF. For the CDR3, the DNA is TGTGCTAGTGGTTTGGCATCGACCGTGAACACTGAAGCTTTCTTT. The full variable domain, with the rest looked up from reference TRBV12-5 and TRBJ1-1, is DARVTQTPRHKVTEMGQEVTMRCQPILGHNTVFWYRQTMMQGLELLAYFRNRAPLDDSGMPKDRFSAEMPDATLATLKIQPSEPRDSAVYFCASGLASTVNTEAFFGQGTRLTVV.

This chain joins TRBV11-2 and TRBJ2-2; D remains unclear. CDR1 is SGHAT, CDR2 FQNNGV, per germline. The CDR3 covers 12 residues. Trimming took 7 bases from V and 1 from J, leaving 4 bases between them. The CDR3 coding sequence is TGTGCCAGCATGGGGAACACCGGGGAGCTGTTTTTT. It codes for CASMGNTGELFF.

This rearrangement joins TRBV30 to TRBJ1-2; D not resolved. CDR3 length: 15 amino acids. Germline V gives CDR1 GTSNPN, CDR2 SVGIG (reference sequence). Trimming pared 4 bases from V and 3 bases from J, leaving 18 bases between. The CDR3 is CAWTPGPGGDYGYTF. The DNA for the CDR3 is TGTGCCTGGACCCCGGGCCCTGGTGGGGACTATGGCTACACCTTC.